A selection of T cell receptor beta chains follows, all from one sample in a study of blood T cell repertoires in COVID-19. Data came from immunoSEQ multiplex PCR; TCRdb stores just in-frame clones and leaves some out. The repertoire includes around 300,000 clones, about nine tenths of them detected once, and roughly 0.96% sits in the top ten. Sequencing used peripheral blood. The receptors were sampled from a woman in her 40s who had recovered from COVID-19. CDR3s include the opening cysteine and the closing phenylalanine or tryptophan. The order of the fields is V gene, clone size, D gene, J gene, CDR3 protein, CDR3 DNA. D genes are given only for firm matches. Some rows mark clone size as missing; the rest say once, few, many or name a class of expanded clone.

V: TRBV19
size: -
D: TRBD2
J: TRBJ2-1
CDR3: CASSMLAGGSSYNEQFF
DNA: TGTGCCAGTAGTATGCTAGCGGGAGGGAGCTCCTACAATGAGCAGTTCTTC

V: TRBV19
size: -
D: -
J: TRBJ2-1
CDR3: CAKTGNEQFF
DNA: TGTGCCAAAACGGGCAATGAGCAGTTCTTC

V: TRBV27
size: -
D: -
J: TRBJ1-5
CDR3: CASPRRGARQPQHF
DNA: TGTGCCAGCCCTCGCCGGGGGGCACGACAGCCCCAGCATTTT

V: TRBV2
size: -
D: -
J: TRBJ1-5
CDR3: CASSRNRVWQPQHF
DNA: TGTGCCAGCAGTAGGAACAGGGTGTGGCAGCCCCAGCATTTT

V: TRBV12-3/TRBV12-4
size: -
D: -
J: TRBJ2-7
CDR3: CASRPQQGHEQYF
DNA: TGTGCCAGCAGACCCCAACAGGGCCACGAGCAGTACTTC

V: TRBV6-5
size: -
D: -
J: TRBJ2-7
CDR3: CASSYRQGRYEQYF
DNA: TGTGCCAGCAGTTACCGGCAGGGTCGGTACGAGCAGTACTTC

V: TRBV7-2
size: -
D: -
J: TRBJ2-2
CDR3: CASSPSSGNTGELFF
DNA: TGTGCCAGCAGCCCATCCAGCGGGAACACCGGGGAGCTGTTTTTT

V: TRBV14
size: -
D: -
J: TRBJ2-7
CDR3: CASGGTSSSYEQYF
DNA: TGTGCCAGCGGGGGGACCAGTTCCTCCTACGAGCAGTACTTC

V: TRBV5-1
size: -
D: -
J: TRBJ1-2
CDR3: CASSFYVEDGYTF
DNA: TGCGCCAGCAGCTTTTACGTGGAGGATGGCTACACCTTC

V: TRBV5-8
size: -
D: -
J: TRBJ2-6
CDR3: CASEGALLAGSGANVLTF
DNA: TGTGCCTCGGAGGGGGCTTTACTAGCTGGCTCTGGGGCCAACGTCCTGACTTTC

V: TRBV5-1
size: -
D: -
J: TRBJ2-1
CDR3: CASSLAGSSYNEQFF
DNA: TGCGCCAGCAGCTTGGCGGGGTCCTCCTACAATGAGCAGTTCTTC

V: TRBV6-5
size: -
D: -
J: TRBJ2-7
CDR3: CASSPEEEQYF
DNA: TGTGCCAGCAGCCCCGAGGAGGAGCAGTACTTC

V: TRBV11-2
size: -
D: TRBD1
J: TRBJ1-2
CDR3: CASSFRTGDANYGYTF
DNA: TGTGCCAGCAGCTTTCGAACAGGGGACGCTAACTATGGCTACACCTTC

V: TRBV28
size: -
D: -
J: TRBJ1-2
CDR3: CASSSQAPPPNYGYTF
DNA: TGTGCCAGCAGTTCCCAGGCCCCACCCCCTAACTATGGCTACACCTTC

V: TRBV10-3
size: once
D: TRBD2
J: TRBJ2-1
CDR3: CAISDPSGRANEQFF
DNA: TGTGCCATCAGTGACCCTAGCGGGAGGGCCAATGAGCAGTTCTTC

V: TRBV6-2/TRBV6-3
size: -
D: TRBD2
J: TRBJ2-3
CDR3: CASSYPGLAGGSDTQYF
DNA: TGTGCCAGCAGTTACCCGGGACTAGCGGGAGGGTCGGATACGCAGTATTTT

V: TRBV30
size: -
D: -
J: TRBJ1-2
CDR3: CAWSVPGATYGYTF
DNA: TGTGCCTGGAGTGTACCGGGAGCCACCTATGGCTACACCTTC

V: TRBV30
size: -
D: -
J: TRBJ1-5
CDR3: CAWSLGGAGQPQHF
DNA: TGTGCCTGGAGTTTGGGGGGGGCTGGGCAGCCCCAGCATTTT

V: TRBV15
size: -
D: TRBD1
J: TRBJ1-3
CDR3: CATSRATGVGNTIYF
DNA: TGTGCCACCAGCAGGGCTACAGGGGTTGGAAACACCATATATTTT

V: TRBV30
size: -
D: -
J: TRBJ1-5
CDR3: CAWSVPPRGPQHF
DNA: TGTGCCTGGAGTGTCCCTCCTAGGGGGCCCCAGCATTTT

V: TRBV3-1/TRBV3-2
size: -
D: -
J: TRBJ2-7
CDR3: CASSHRSEQYF
DNA: TGTGCCAGCAGCCATCGGTCCGAGCAGTACTTC

V: TRBV11-2
size: -
D: -
J: TRBJ2-5
CDR3: CASTRDRGETQYF
DNA: TGTGCCAGCACCAGGGACCGGGGGGAGACCCAGTACTTC

V: TRBV10-3
size: -
D: TRBD1
J: TRBJ2-3
CDR3: CAISEWDRDPDTQYF
DNA: TGTGCCATCAGTGAGTGGGACAGGGACCCAGATACGCAGTATTTT

V: TRBV4-1
size: -
D: TRBD2
J: TRBJ2-2
CDR3: CASSQGLAGGPDGELFF
DNA: TGCGCCAGCAGCCAGGGACTAGCGGGAGGGCCAGACGGGGAGCTGTTTTTT

V: TRBV3-1/TRBV3-2
size: -
D: -
J: TRBJ1-1
CDR3: CASSPSAARTEAFF
DNA: TGTGCCAGCAGCCCGAGTGCGGCTCGGACTGAAGCTTTCTTT

V: TRBV9
size: -
D: TRBD1
J: TRBJ1-2
CDR3: CASSVADPGQRGGYTF
DNA: TGTGCCAGCAGCGTAGCAGATCCGGGACAGAGAGGAGGCTACACCTTC

V: TRBV10-3
size: -
D: TRBD2
J: TRBJ2-1
CDR3: CAISDLSSGRAFEQFF
DNA: TGTGCCATCAGTGACCTTTCTAGCGGGAGGGCCTTTGAGCAGTTCTTC

V: TRBV2
size: -
D: -
J: TRBJ2-7
CDR3: CASSEPGIYEQYF
DNA: TGTGCCAGCAGTGAACCCGGGATTTACGAGCAGTACTTC

V: TRBV2
size: -
D: TRBD2
J: TRBJ2-7
CDR3: CASSKGTSGTYEQYF
DNA: TGTGCCAGCAGTAAGGGGACTAGCGGGACGTACGAGCAGTACTTC

V: TRBV9
size: -
D: TRBD2
J: TRBJ2-7
CDR3: CASSAGLAGALGEQYF
DNA: TGTGCCAGCAGCGCGGGACTAGCGGGAGCGCTAGGCGAGCAGTACTTC

V: TRBV18
size: -
D: TRBD2
J: TRBJ2-1
CDR3: CASSPYGAGGEYEQFF
DNA: TGTGCCAGCTCACCATACGGAGCGGGAGGGGAGTATGAGCAGTTCTTC

V: TRBV12-5
size: once
D: TRBD1
J: TRBJ1-1
CDR3: CASGLERTGTEAFF
DNA: TGTGCTAGTGGTTTGGAGAGGACAGGGACTGAAGCTTTCTTT

V: TRBV6-1
size: -
D: TRBD2
J: TRBJ2-4
CDR3: CASSETIPAGGLAKNIQYF
DNA: TGTGCCAGCAGTGAAACGATCCCAGCGGGAGGGTTAGCCAAAAACATTCAGTACTTC

V: TRBV4-1
size: -
D: -
J: TRBJ2-7
CDR3: CASSQEAEGGRGQYF
DNA: TGCGCCAGCAGCCAAGAAGCAGAAGGGGGAAGGGGGCAGTACTTC

V: TRBV5-1
size: -
D: TRBD2
J: TRBJ2-1
CDR3: CASSEERGTPMANEQFF
DNA: TGCGCCAGCAGCGAGGAGCGGGGGACCCCCATGGCCAATGAGCAGTTCTTC

V: TRBV6-6
size: -
D: -
J: TRBJ2-7
CDR3: CASSYGGPTYEQYF
DNA: TGTGCCAGCAGTTACGGCGGGCCCACCTACGAGCAGTACTTC

V: TRBV9
size: -
D: TRBD1
J: TRBJ2-7
CDR3: CASSVNRDRSINEQYF
DNA: TGTGCCAGCAGCGTAAACCGGGACAGGTCAATTAACGAGCAGTACTTC

V: TRBV12-5
size: -
D: TRBD2
J: TRBJ2-1
CDR3: CASGLAENTYNEQFF
DNA: TGTGCTAGTGGTCTAGCGGAGAACACCTACAATGAGCAGTTCTTC

V: TRBV7-2
size: -
D: -
J: TRBJ1-1
CDR3: CASSLAALLRDTEAFF
DNA: TGTGCCAGCAGCCTCGCCGCCCTACTGCGGGACACTGAAGCTTTCTTT

V: TRBV5-4
size: -
D: TRBD1
J: TRBJ1-2
CDR3: CASSHGTEDGYTF
DNA: TGTGCCAGCAGCCACGGGACAGAGGATGGCTACACCTTC

V: TRBV6-5
size: -
D: TRBD1
J: TRBJ2-7
CDR3: CASRTGQGFYEQYF
DNA: TGTGCCAGCAGGACGGGACAGGGGTTCTACGAGCAGTACTTC